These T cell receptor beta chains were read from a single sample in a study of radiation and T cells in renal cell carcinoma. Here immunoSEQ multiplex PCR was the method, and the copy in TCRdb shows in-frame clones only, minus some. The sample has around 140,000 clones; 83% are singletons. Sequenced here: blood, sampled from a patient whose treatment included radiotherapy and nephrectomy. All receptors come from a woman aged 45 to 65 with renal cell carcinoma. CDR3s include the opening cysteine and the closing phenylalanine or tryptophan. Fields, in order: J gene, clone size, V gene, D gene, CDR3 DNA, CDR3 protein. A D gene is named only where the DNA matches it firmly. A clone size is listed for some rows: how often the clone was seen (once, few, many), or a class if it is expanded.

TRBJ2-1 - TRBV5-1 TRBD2 TGCGCCAGCAGCTTCCCCCGGACTAGCAACAATGAGCAGTTCTTC CASSFPRTSNNEQFF
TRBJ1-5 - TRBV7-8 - TGTGCCAGCAGTTCCGGGACCCAAAATCAGCCCCAGCATTTT CASSSGTQNQPQHF
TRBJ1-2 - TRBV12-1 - TGTGCCAGCAGCTTGCGCATGAGGGGTGGCTACACCTTC CASSLRMRGGYTF
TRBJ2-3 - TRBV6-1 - TGTGCCAGCAGTGAAGCTATCGGAGATACGCAGTATTTT CASSEAIGDTQYF
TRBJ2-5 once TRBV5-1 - TGCGCCAGCAGCTTCGAGGGAGAGACCCAGTACTTC CASSFEGETQYF
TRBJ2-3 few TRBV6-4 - TGTGCCCCCCTGGAGGGGGGGGCCAGCACAGATACGCAGTATTTT CAPLEGGASTDTQYF
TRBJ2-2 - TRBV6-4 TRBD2 TGTGCCAGCAGTGGGGAGGGACCCCTCACCGGGGAGCTGTTTTTT CASSGEGPLTGELFF
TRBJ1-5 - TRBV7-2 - TGTGCCAGCAGCTTCAGGGTTGGTCAGCCCCAGCATTTT CASSFRVGQPQHF
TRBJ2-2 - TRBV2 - TGTGCCAGCAGTGCCCCCCAGTCGAACACCGGGGAGCTGTTTTTT CASSAPQSNTGELFF
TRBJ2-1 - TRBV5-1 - TGCGCCAGCAGCGGGGGTGCGAATGCCGAGGGTGAGCAGTTCTTC CASSGGANAEGEQFF
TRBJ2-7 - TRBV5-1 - TGCGCCAGCAGCTTGTACGGGACTTCCTACGAGCAGTACTTC CASSLYGTSYEQYF
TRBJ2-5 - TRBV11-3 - TGTGCCAGCAGCTTATCCTCCAGTGGGGAGACCCAGTACTTC CASSLSSSGETQYF
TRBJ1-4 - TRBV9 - TGTGCCACCTCGCCCGGCTTTAATGAAAAACTGTTTTTT CATSPGFNEKLFF
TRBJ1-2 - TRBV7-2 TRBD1 TGTGCCAGCAGTCCAACCGGGACAGCCGACACCCACTATGGCTACACCTTC CASSPTGTADTHYGYTF
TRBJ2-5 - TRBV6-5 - TGTGCCAGCAGTTACGCCCCCCGGGGGCTGGAGACCCAGTACTTC CASSYAPRGLETQYF
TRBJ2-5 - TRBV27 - TGTGCCATCCCGAGCGAGGCGGAGACCCAGTACTTC CAIPSEAETQYF
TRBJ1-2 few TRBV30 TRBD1 TGTGCCTGGAGTGGGGACAGGGTGAACTATGGCTACACCTTC CAWSGDRVNYGYTF
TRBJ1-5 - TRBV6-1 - TGTGCCGGACAGCCACTCAATCAGCCCCAGCATTTT CAGQPLNQPQHF
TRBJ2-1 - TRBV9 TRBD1 TGTGCCAGCAGCGCGGGACAGGGGAATGGGAATGAGCAGTTCTTC CASSAGQGNGNEQFF
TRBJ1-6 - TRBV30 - TGTGCCTGGGGCACTTTGGATTCACCCCTCCACTTT CAWGTLDSPLHF
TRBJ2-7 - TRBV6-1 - TGTGCCAGCAGTGAGGCGGCTCTGGGGTACTACGAGCAGTACTTC CASSEAALGYYEQYF
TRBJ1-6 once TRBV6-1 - TGTGCCAGCAGTGACGGAGTTGCGGGGAGCTCCTATAATTCACCCCTCCACTTT CASSDGVAGSSYNSPLHF
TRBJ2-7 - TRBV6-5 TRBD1 TGTGCCAGCAGTACCCGGGACAGGGCTCCCGAGCAGTACTTC CASSTRDRAPEQYF
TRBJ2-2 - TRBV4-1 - TGCGCCAGCAGCCAATCCGCCTCGAACACCGGGGAGCTGTTTTTT CASSQSASNTGELFF
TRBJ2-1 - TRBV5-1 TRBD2 TGCGCCACCGGAGAACTAGCGGGAGCCTACAATGAGCAGTTCTTC CATGELAGAYNEQFF
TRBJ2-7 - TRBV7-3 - TGTGCCAGCAGCTTACAGGCCGCTGGAGGGGAGCAGTACTTC CASSLQAAGGEQYF